This TCR beta chain was identified during a study of PD-1 blockade in classical Hodgkin lymphoma. V lost 3 bases, J lost 1 base, and 10 bases lay in between. CDR1 and CDR2 from the germline V gene are MNHEY and SMNVEV (reference sequence). The CDR3 contains 14 residues. Using immunoSEQ multiplex PCR, the repertoire was profiled, and TCRdb retains in-frame clones only, with some absent. The sample lists approximately 73,000 clones, just over 90% occurring once. Autologous stem cell transplantation was followed by relapse in every patient, and brentuximab vedotin exposure varied. This sample comprised peripheral blood mononuclear cells (PBMCs), obtained at baseline. This sequence originates from a human donor with classical Hodgkin lymphoma. V usage is TRBV27 and J usage is TRBJ2-7; D might be TRBD1 (6 bases). The CDR3 loop is CASSFSTGSYEQYF. The CDR3 DNA is TGTGCCAGCAGTTTCTCGACAGGTTCCTACGAGCAGTACTTC.